This TCR beta chain was found in a study of breast tumors, draining lymph nodes, adjacent tissues. The study, taken as a whole, reports: Tumor TCR diversity was below lymph nodes but above nontumor tissue. Data fit most tumor T cells coming from lymph node, expanding in tumor. That most tumor T cells come from lymph nodes remained unproven.

Samples came from axillary lymph nodes draining the breast cancer. TCRdb re-called the multiplex PCR reads through MiXCR, storing one row per CDR3 protein. This repertoire shows 200,000 to 250,000 distinct CDR3 sequences, approximately 36% found once; its top ten account for approximately 3.6%. This clonotype was seen once. Its antigen remains unknown. CDR3 length equals 16 residues. V lost 5 bases and J lost 7, with 20 bases in between. CDR1 is SGHVS and CDR2 is FQNEAQ in the germline V gene. Sequencing was done on a sample of axillary lymph node tissue. V is TRBV7-8 and J is TRBJ2-2; D uncertain. The source is a female donor with breast cancer. Some clones in this sample may be carry-over from other donors' samples. The CDR3 DNA reads as TGTGCCAGCAGCCGCAAACTTAGAGTAGCTAGCGGGGAGCTGTTTTTT. Translating it yields CASSRKLRVASGELFF. Full variable domain (missing parts from reference TRBV7-8 and TRBJ2-2): GAGVSQSPRYKVAKRGQDVALRCDPISGHVSLFWYQQALGQGPEFLTYFQNEAQLDKSGLPSDRFFAERPEGSVSTLKIQRTQQEDSAVYLCASSRKLRVASGELFFGEGSRLTVL.